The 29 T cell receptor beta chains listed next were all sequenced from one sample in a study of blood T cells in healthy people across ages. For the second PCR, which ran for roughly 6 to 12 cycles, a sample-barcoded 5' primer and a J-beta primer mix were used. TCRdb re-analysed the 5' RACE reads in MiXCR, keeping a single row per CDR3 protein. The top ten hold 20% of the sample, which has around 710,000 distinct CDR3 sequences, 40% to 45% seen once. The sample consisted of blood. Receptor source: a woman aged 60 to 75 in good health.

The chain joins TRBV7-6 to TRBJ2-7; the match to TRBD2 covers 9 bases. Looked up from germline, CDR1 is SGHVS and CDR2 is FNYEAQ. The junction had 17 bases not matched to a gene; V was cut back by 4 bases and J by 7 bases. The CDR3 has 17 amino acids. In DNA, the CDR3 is TGTGCCAGCAGCTCCATAAGGACCGCGGGAGGGAGCAATGAGCAGTACTTC. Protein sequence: CASSSIRTAGGSNEQYF.

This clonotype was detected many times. The CDR3 loop is CASSSVTGAYEQYF. Written as DNA, the CDR3 is TGTGCCAGCAGCTCAGTGACAGGGGCCTACGAGCAGTACTTC. The chain recombines TRBV7-9 with TRBJ2-7, with 8 positions matching TRBD1. The CDR3 covers 14 residues. V was clipped by 4 bases and J by 2 bases; unmatched bases: 4. CDR1 SEHNR and CDR2 FQNEAQ come from the germline V gene (reference sequence). The full variable domain, with the rest looked up from reference TRBV7-9 and TRBJ2-7, is DTGVSQNPRHKITKRGQNVTFRCDPISEHNRLYWYRQTLGQGPEFLTYFQNEAQLEKSRLLSDRFSAERPKGSFSTLEIQRTEQGDSAMYLCASSSVTGAYEQYFGPGTRLTVT.

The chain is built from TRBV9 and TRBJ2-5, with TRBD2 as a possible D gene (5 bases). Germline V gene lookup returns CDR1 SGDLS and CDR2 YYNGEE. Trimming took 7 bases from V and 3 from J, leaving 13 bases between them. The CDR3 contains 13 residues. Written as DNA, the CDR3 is TGTGCCAGCCAGCGGTACTTAGAAGAGACCCAGTACTTC. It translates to CASQRYLEETQYF.

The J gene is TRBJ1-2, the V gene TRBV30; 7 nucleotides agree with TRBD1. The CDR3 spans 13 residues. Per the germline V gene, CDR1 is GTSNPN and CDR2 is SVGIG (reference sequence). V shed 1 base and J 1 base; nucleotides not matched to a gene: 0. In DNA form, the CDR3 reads TGTGCCTGGAGTGGGGACAGTAACTATGGCTACACCTTC. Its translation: CAWSGDSNYGYTF.

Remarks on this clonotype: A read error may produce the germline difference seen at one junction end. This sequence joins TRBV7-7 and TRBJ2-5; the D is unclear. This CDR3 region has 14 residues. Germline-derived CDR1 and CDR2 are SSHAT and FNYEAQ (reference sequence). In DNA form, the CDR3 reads TGTGCTAGCAGCTTATATGGCAAACAAGAGACCCAGTACTTC. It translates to CASSLYGKQETQYF.

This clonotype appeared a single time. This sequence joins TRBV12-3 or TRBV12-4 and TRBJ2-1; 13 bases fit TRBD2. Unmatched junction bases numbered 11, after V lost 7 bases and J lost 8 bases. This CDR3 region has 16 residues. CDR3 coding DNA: TGTGCCAGCACCGCCCCGGGGACTAGCGGGAAGTATGAGCAGTTCTTC. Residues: CASTAPGTSGKYEQFF.

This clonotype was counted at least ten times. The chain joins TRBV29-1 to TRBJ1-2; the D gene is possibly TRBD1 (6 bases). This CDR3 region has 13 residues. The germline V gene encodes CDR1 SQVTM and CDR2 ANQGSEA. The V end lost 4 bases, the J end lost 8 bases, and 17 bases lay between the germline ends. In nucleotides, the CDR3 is TGCAGCGTTGGTATGAGGACAGCGTCAGGCTACACCTTC. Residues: CSVGMRTASGYTF. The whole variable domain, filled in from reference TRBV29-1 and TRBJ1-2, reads SAVISQKPSRDICQRGTSLTIQCQVDSQVTMMFWYRQQPGQSLTLIATANQGSEATYESGFVIDKFPISRPNLTFSTLTVSNMSPEDSSIYLCSVGMRTASGYTFGSGTRLTVV.

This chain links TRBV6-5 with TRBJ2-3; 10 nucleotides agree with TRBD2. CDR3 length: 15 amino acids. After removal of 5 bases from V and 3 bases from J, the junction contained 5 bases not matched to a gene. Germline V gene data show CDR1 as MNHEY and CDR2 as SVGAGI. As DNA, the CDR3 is TGTGCCAGCAGTCCTAGCGGGAGAGGGACAGATACGCAGTATTTT. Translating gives CASSPSGRGTDTQYF.

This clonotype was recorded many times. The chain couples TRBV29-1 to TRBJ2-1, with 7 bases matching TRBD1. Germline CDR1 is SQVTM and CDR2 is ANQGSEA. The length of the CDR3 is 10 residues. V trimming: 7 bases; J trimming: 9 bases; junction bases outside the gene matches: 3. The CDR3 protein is CSAQGIEQFF. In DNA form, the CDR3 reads TGCAGCGCACAGGGGATTGAGCAGTTCTTC.

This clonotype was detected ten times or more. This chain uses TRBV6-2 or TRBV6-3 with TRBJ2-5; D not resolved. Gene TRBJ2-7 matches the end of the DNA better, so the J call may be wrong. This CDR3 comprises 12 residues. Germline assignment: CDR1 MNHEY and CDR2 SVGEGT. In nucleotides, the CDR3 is TGTGCCAGCAGTTCGGACGCCTACGAGCAGTACTTC. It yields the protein CASSSDAYEQYF.

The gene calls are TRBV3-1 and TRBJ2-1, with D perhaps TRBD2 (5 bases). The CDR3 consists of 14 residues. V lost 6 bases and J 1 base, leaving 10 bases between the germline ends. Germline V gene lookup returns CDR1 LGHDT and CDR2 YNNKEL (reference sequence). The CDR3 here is CASSFSASYNEQFF. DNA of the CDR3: TGTGCCAGCAGTTTTAGCGCTTCCTACAATGAGCAGTTCTTC.

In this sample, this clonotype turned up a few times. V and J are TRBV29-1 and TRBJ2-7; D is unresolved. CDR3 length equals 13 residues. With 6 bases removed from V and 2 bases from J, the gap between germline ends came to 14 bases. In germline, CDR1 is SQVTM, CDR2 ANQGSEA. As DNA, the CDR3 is TGCAGCGTAACTGGAAGCATCCCCTACGAGCAGTACTTC. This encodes CSVTGSIPYEQYF.

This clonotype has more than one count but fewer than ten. The CDR3 DNA sequence: TGTGCCAGCAGTGGCGAGAGAGAGACCCAGTACTTC. Protein: CASSGERETQYF. V and J are TRBV2 and TRBJ2-5; D is uncertain. The CDR3 is 12 residues long. The germline V and J ends were trimmed by 4 bases and 4 bases, with 7 bases remaining between them. The V gene's germline CDR1 is SNHLY and CDR2 FYNNEI.

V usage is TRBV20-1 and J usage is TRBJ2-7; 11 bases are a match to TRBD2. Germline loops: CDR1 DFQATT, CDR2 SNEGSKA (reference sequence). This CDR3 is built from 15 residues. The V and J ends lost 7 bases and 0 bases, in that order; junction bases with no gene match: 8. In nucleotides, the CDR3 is TGCAGTGGGGCACTAGCGGGGGCGAGCTCCTACGAGCAGTACTTC. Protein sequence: CSGALAGASSYEQYF.

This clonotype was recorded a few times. CDR3 loop: CASSFVRGNTEAFF. The CDR3 nucleotides read TGTGCCAGCAGTTTCGTCCGGGGGAACACTGAAGCTTTCTTT. The chain links TRBV27 to TRBJ1-1; no clear D. Deletions cut 3 bases from V and 1 base from J, with 9 bases between. This CDR3 has 14 residues. CDR1 MNHEY and CDR2 SMNVEV come from the germline V gene (reference sequence).

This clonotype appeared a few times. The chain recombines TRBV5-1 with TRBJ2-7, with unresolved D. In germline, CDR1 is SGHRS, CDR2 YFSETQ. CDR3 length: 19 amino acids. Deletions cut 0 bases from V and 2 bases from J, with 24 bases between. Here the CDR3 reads CASSLASMFPPIGTYEQYF. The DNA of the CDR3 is TGCGCCAGCAGCTTGGCTAGTATGTTCCCACCTATAGGGACCTACGAGCAGTACTTC.

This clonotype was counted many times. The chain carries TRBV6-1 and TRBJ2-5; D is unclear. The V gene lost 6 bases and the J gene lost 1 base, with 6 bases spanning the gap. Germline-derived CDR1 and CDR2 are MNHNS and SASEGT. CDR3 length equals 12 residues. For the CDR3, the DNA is TGTGCCAGCAGCCAAATCCAAGAGACCCAGTACTTC. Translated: CASSQIQETQYF.

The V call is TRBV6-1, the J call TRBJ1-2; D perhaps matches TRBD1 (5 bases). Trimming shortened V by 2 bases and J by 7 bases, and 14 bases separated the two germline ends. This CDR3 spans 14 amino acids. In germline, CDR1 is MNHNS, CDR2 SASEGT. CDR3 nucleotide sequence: TGTGCCAGCAGTGAAATCTTCAGGGAGGCTGGCTACACCTTC. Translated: CASSEIFREAGYTF.

As DNA, the CDR3 is TGTGCCAGCAGTTTAGGGCGGACTAGGACTAGATCGGATGAGCAGTTCTTC. As protein: CASSLGRTRTRSDEQFF. The chain combines TRBV12-3 or TRBV12-4 with TRBJ2-1; 7 nucleotides agree with TRBD2. This CDR3 has 17 residues. J was trimmed by 8 bases and V by 1 base; bases with no gene match: 14.

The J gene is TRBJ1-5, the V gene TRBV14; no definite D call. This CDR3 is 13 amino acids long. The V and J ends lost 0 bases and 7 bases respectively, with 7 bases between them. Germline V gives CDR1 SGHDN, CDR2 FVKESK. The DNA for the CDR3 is TGTGCCAGCAGCCAAGATCTCAACCAGCCCCAGCATTTT. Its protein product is CASSQDLNQPQHF.

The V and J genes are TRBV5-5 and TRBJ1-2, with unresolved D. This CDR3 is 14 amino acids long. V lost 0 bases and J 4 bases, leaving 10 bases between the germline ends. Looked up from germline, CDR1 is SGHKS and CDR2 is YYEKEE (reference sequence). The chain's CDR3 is CASSLGVAIYGYTF. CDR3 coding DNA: TGTGCCAGCAGCTTGGGGGTTGCGATCTATGGCTACACCTTC.

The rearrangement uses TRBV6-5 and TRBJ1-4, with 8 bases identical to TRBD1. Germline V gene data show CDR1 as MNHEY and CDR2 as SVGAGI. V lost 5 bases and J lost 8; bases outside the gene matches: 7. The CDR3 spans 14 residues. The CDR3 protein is CASSQLDRVEKLFF. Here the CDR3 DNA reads TGTGCCAGCAGTCAGCTGGACAGGGTCGAAAAACTGTTTTTT.

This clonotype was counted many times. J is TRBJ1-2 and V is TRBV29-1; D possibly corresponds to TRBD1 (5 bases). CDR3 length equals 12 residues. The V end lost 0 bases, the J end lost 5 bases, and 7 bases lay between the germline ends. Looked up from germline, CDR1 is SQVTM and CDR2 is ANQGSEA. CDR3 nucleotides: TGCAGCGTTGAAGATCAGGGATATGGCTACACCTTC. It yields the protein CSVEDQGYGYTF.

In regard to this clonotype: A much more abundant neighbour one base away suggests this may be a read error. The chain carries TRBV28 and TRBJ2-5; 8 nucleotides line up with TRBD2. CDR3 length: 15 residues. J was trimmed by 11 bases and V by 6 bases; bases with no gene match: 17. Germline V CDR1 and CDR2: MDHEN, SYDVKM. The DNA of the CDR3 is TGTGCCAGCAGCAGCCCGGGACTAGGGAACAATGAGCAGTACTTC. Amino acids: CASSSPGLGNNEQYF.

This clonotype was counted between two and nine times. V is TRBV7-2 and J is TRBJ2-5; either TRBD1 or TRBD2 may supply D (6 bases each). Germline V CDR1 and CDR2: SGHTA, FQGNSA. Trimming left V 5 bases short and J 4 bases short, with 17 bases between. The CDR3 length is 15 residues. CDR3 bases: TGTGCCAGCAGCACGAGAGGAGGGGGGCGAGAGACCCAGTACTTC. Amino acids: CASSTRGGGRETQYF.

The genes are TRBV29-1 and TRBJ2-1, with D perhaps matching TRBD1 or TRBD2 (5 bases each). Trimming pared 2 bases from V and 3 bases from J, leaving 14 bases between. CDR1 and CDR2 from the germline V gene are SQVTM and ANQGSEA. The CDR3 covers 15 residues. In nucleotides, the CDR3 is TGCAGCGTTGAACTTTTTGGGACGGACTACAATGAGCAGTTCTTC. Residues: CSVELFGTDYNEQFF.

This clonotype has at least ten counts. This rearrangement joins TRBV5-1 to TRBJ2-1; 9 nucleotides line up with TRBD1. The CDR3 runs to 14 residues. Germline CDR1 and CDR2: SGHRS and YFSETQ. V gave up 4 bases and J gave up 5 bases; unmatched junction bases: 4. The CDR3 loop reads CASSQGQGNNEQFF. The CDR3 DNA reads TGCGCCAGCAGCCAGGGACAGGGAAACAATGAGCAGTTCTTC.

Here the CDR3 reads CASSPRSDYEQYF. CDR3 DNA sequence: TGTGCCAGCAGCCCACGGTCGGACTACGAGCAGTACTTC. The gene calls are TRBV7-2 and TRBJ2-7; D is undetermined. The V gene's germline CDR1 is SGHTA and CDR2 FQGNSA. V gave up 5 bases and J gave up 3 bases, with 11 bases separating them. There are 13 residues in the CDR3. Drawing the rest from reference TRBV7-2 and TRBJ2-7, the complete variable domain is GAGVSQSPSNKVTEKGKDVELRCDPISGHTALYWYRQSLGQGLEFLIYFQGNSAPDKSGLPSDRFSAERTGGSVSTLTIQRTQQEDSAVYLCASSPRSDYEQYFGPGTRLTVT.

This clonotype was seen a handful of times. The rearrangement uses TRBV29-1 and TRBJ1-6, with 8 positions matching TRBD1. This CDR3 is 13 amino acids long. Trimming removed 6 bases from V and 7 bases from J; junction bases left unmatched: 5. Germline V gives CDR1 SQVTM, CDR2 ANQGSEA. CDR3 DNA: TGCAGCGTCCGGGACAGGCCCAATTCACCCCTCCACTTT. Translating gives CSVRDRPNSPLHF.